This T cell receptor beta chain was sequenced during a study of OX40 agonist ivuxolimab in advanced cancers. Whole-study context: Aged roughly 23 to 90 with a mean of roughly 65 years, they were about 80% male. The study, taken as a whole, reports: In the expanded peripheral T cells, antigen specificity was never determined.

The CDR3 contains 22 residues. Trimming took 3 bases from V and 1 from J; bases not matched to a gene: 24. Germline CDR1 reads KGHSH; CDR2 reads LQKENI. As to this clone: Antigen unknown.

Some clones are missing from TCRdb's copy, which holds only in-frame ones; the method was immunoSEQ multiplex PCR. The table shows around 19,000 clones, with 90% to 95% occurring only once. The starting material was CD4+ or CD8+ T cells sorted from blood, obtained in a trial of the OX40 agonist ivuxolimab. The chain links TRBV18 to TRBJ1-1; 9 positions match TRBD1. The TCR comes from an adult with an advanced solid tumor such as melanoma, head and neck, liver or kidney cancer. CDR3 region: CASSPLLPGQGRNLLPNTEAFF. The CDR3, as DNA: TGTGCCAGCTCACCGCTACTCCCGGGACAGGGAAGAAATCTGCTCCCGAACACTGAAGCTTTCTTT.